This is a list of T cell receptor beta chains from one sample in a study of shared clonotypes between healthy human individuals. Sequencing was performed with immunoSEQ multiplex PCR; in TCRdb, only in-frame clones are kept and a portion is missing. Among about 580,000 clones listed, 98% were seen once. The sample consisted of naive CD8+ T cells sorted from blood. The receptors derive from a man younger than 45 in good health. Each CDR3 is given with its conserved first and last residue. The order of the fields is CDR3 protein, CDR3 DNA, J gene, D gene, V gene, CDR3 length. D genes are given only for firm matches.

CDR3 protein: CASSQAYRENTEAFF
CDR3 DNA: TGCGCCAGCAGCCAGGCCTACAGGGAAAACACTGAAGCTTTCTTT
J gene: TRBJ1-1
D gene: NA
V gene: TRBV4-3
CDR3 length: 15

CDR3 protein: CASSKMTTYSSYEQYF
CDR3 DNA: TGTGCCAGCAGCAAAATGACAACCTACAGCTCCTACGAGCAGTACTTC
J gene: TRBJ2-7
D gene: NA
V gene: TRBV21-1
CDR3 length: 16

CDR3 protein: CASSQPGTGLYEQYF
CDR3 DNA: TGTGCCAGCAGTCAACCCGGGACAGGGCTTTACGAGCAGTACTTC
J gene: TRBJ2-7
D gene: TRBD1
V gene: TRBV28
CDR3 length: 15

CDR3 protein: CASSDPRFSWETQYF
CDR3 DNA: TGTGCCAGCAGTGACCCCAGGTTTAGTTGGGAGACCCAGTACTTC
J gene: TRBJ2-5
D gene: NA
V gene: TRBV25-1
CDR3 length: 15

CDR3 protein: CASSLRLAGVAYEQYF
CDR3 DNA: TGCGCCAGCAGCCTCCGACTAGCGGGAGTGGCATACGAGCAGTACTTC
J gene: TRBJ2-7
D gene: TRBD2
V gene: TRBV4-1
CDR3 length: 16

CDR3 protein: CASSLDRDDGETQYF
CDR3 DNA: TGTGCCAGCAGCTTGGACAGGGATGATGGAGAGACCCAGTACTTC
J gene: TRBJ2-5
D gene: TRBD1
V gene: TRBV7-7
CDR3 length: 15

CDR3 protein: CASRAGNNEQFF
CDR3 DNA: TGCGCCAGCAGAGCGGGGAACAATGAGCAGTTCTTC
J gene: TRBJ2-1
D gene: TRBD2
V gene: TRBV5-1
CDR3 length: 12

CDR3 protein: CASSVVGSQSTGELFF
CDR3 DNA: TGTGCCAGCAGCGTAGTGGGCAGCCAAAGCACCGGGGAGCTGTTTTTT
J gene: TRBJ2-2
D gene: NA
V gene: TRBV9
CDR3 length: 16

CDR3 protein: CSVVRTGLVAEAFF
CDR3 DNA: TGCAGCGTGGTGAGGACAGGGTTGGTCGCTGAAGCTTTCTTT
J gene: TRBJ1-1
D gene: TRBD1
V gene: TRBV29-1
CDR3 length: 14

CDR3 protein: CASSFATGEVLIDSYEQYF
CDR3 DNA: TGTGCCAGCAGCTTCGCGACAGGGGAAGTATTAATAGACTCCTACGAGCAGTACTTC
J gene: TRBJ2-7
D gene: TRBD1
V gene: TRBV11-2
CDR3 length: 19

CDR3 protein: CASSDRDRDRETQYF
CDR3 DNA: TGTGCCAGCAGCGACCGGGACAGGGATCGAGAGACCCAGTACTTC
J gene: TRBJ2-5
D gene: TRBD1
V gene: TRBV9
CDR3 length: 15

CDR3 protein: CASSPGLGSNQPQHF
CDR3 DNA: TGTGCCAGCAGCCCCGGGTTAGGATCCAATCAGCCCCAGCATTTT
J gene: TRBJ1-5
D gene: NA
V gene: TRBV27
CDR3 length: 15

CDR3 protein: CASSDEEYTDTQYF
CDR3 DNA: TGCGCCAGCAGTGATGAGGAATACACAGATACGCAGTATTTT
J gene: TRBJ2-3
D gene: NA
V gene: TRBV10-1
CDR3 length: 14

CDR3 protein: CASTRLGDPSYEQYF
CDR3 DNA: TGTGCCAGCACCCGATTGGGGGACCCCTCCTACGAGCAGTACTTC
J gene: TRBJ2-7
D gene: NA
V gene: TRBV6-5
CDR3 length: 15

CDR3 protein: CASSSQRDTQYF
CDR3 DNA: TGTGCCAGCAGCTCTCAGAGAGATACGCAGTATTTT
J gene: TRBJ2-3
D gene: NA
V gene: TRBV7-9
CDR3 length: 12